This entry is about one T cell receptor (beta chain). Antigen: not known. Researchers built TCR beta libraries using quantitative 5'-RACE with molecular barcodes. MiXCR, run by TCRdb on the 5' RACE reads, gives a single entry per CDR3 protein. This table has around 280,000 distinct CDR3 sequences, 20% appearing once. This CDR3 contains 14 residues. Trimming cost V 1 base and J 6 bases, with 10 bases left between them. This entry comes from a study of CD8 T cells in ankylosing spondylitis. General observations from the study: It appeared that ankylosing spondylitis blood was characterized by a TCR beta motif of several highly homologous variants. Clones linked to disease were reported to show significant enrichment in matched ankylosing spondylitis synovial fluid.

This sequence originates from a male donor with ankylosing spondylitis or in good health (not recorded which). The V call is TRBV12-3 or TRBV12-4, the J call TRBJ1-5; D not certain. The sample taken for sequencing was blood, either unsorted or a sorted T cell fraction (not recorded which). The CDR3 loop reads CASSLGPGGQPQHF. CDR3 DNA: TGTGCCAGCAGTTTAGGTCCGGGCGGTCAGCCCCAGCATTTT.